The subject of this entry is one T cell receptor (beta chain). Antigen unknown. These data are taken from a study of beta chain features in type 1 diabetes. Study-level information: Investigators examined approximately 110,000,000 sorted cells across all samples. The study, taken as a whole, reports: The naive, central memory and Treg TCRB repertoires showed an apparent similarity that was greater among patients than among healthy donors. Amplification by PCR could prefer shorter templates, with the same effect in patients and controls. Type 1 diabetes patients showed a moderate but significant shortening of TCRB CDR3s in all four CD4+ subsets.

The CDR3 extends over 16 amino acids. Per the germline V gene, CDR1 is SGHNT and CDR2 is YYREEE (reference sequence). V lost 2 bases to trimming and J lost 1 base, with 14 bases between them. One heparinised draw, averaging about 116 mL, was taken per donor. The investigators reverse transcribed all of the isolated RNA, so they sequenced expressed TCRB transcripts. The table came from immunoSEQ multiplex PCR; TCRdb's copy has only in-frame clones and leaves some out. The sample gives approximately 140,000 clones, 9% of which show up once; 0.65% to 0.75% is in the top ten. The TCR originated in a man in his thirties or forties with type 1 diabetes. This rearrangement joins TRBV5-4 to TRBJ2-3; perhaps TRBD1 as D (5 bases). The sequencing input was central memory CD4+ T cells from blood. For the CDR3, the DNA is TGTGCCAGCAGCTTCCAGGGCAGCCAAGGCACAGATACGCAGTATTTT. It translates to CASSFQGSQGTDTQYF.